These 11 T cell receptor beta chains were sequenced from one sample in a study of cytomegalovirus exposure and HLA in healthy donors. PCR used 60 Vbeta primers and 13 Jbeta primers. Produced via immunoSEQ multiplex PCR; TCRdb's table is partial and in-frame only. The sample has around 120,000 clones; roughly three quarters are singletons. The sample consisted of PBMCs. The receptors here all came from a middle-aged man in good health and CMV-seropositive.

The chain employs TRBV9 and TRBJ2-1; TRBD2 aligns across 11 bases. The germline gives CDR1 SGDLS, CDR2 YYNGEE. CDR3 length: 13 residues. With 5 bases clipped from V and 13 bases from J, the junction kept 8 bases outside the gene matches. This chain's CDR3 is CASSPTSGGVQFF. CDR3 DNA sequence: TGTGCCAGCAGTCCTACTAGCGGGGGAGTACAGTTCTTC.

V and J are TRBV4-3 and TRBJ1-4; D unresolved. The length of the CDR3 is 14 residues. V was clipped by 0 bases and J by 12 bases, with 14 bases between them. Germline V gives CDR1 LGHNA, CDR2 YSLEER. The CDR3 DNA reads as TGCGCCAGCAGCCAAGACGGGAATCTAGGGCAACTGTTTTTT. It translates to CASSQDGNLGQLFF.

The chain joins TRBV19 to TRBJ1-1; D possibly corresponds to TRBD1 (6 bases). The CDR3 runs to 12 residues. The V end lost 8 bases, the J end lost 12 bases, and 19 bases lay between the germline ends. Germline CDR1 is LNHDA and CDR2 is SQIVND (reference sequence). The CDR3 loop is CASGDRKREPFF. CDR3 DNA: TGTGCCAGTGGCGACAGGAAGAGGGAACCTTTCTTT.

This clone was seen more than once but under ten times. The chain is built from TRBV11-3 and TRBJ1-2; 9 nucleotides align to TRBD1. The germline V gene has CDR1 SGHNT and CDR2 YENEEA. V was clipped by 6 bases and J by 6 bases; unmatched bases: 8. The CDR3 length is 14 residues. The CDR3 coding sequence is TGTGCCAGCAGAGGTGGGACAGGGCCCCATGGCTACACCTTC. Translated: CASRGGTGPHGYTF.

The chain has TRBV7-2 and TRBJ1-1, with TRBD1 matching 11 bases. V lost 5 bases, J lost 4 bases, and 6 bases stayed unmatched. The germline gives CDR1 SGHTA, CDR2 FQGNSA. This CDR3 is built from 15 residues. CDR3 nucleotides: TGTGCCAGCAGCCCGCGCGGGACAGGGGGCACTGAAGCTTTCTTT. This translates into CASSPRGTGGTEAFF.

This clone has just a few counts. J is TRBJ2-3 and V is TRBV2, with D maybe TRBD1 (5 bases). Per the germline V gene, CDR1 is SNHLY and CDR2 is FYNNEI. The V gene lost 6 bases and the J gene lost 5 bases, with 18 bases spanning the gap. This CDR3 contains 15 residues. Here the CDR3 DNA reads TGTGCCAGCAGGGCCAACAGGTTAGAAAGAGATACGCAGTATTTT. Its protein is CASRANRLERDTQYF.

CDR3 sequence reads: CSVLRGIGTDTQYF. The CDR3 DNA reads TGCAGCGTCCTCAGGGGAATTGGCACAGATACGCAGTATTTT. The gene calls are TRBV29-1 and TRBJ2-3; the D gene is possibly TRBD1 (6 bases). The CDR3 runs to 14 residues. Germline CDR1 is SQVTM and CDR2 is ANQGSEA. V shed 6 bases and J shed 1 base, with 14 bases lying between them.

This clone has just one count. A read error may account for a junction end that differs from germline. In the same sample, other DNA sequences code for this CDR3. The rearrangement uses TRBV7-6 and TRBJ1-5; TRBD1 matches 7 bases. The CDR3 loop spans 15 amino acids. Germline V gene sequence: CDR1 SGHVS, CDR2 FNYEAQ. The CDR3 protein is CASSPGTARNQPQHF. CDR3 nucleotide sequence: TGTGCCAGCAGCCCCGGGACAGCTCGCAATCAGCCCCAGCACTTT.

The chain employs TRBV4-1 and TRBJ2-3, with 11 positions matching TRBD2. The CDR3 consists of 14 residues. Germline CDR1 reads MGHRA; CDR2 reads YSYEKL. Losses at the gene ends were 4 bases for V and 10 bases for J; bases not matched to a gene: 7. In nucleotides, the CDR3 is TGCGCCAGCAGCCGTACTAGCGGGGGAGGTGCGCAGTATTTT. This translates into CASSRTSGGGAQYF.

As DNA, the CDR3 is TGTGCCAGCAGCTTAAACAGGGGGATTGCGAACACCTTC. Translating it yields CASSLNRGIANTF. This chain connects TRBV13 to TRBJ1-2; 8 bases align to TRBD1. The V and J ends lost 2 bases and 12 bases, in that order; junction bases with no gene match: 8. The length of the CDR3 is 13 residues. Germline lookup yields CDR1 PRHDT and CDR2 FYEKMQ (reference sequence).

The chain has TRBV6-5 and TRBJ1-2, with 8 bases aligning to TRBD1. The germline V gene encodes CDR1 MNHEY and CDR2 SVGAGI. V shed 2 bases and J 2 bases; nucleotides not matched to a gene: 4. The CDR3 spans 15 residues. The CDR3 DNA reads TGTGCCAGCAGTTACCTCTGGACAGGGAACTATGGCTACACCTTC. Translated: CASSYLWTGNYGYTF.